This entry lists 20 T cell receptor beta chains sequenced from one sample in a study of OX40 agonist ivuxolimab in advanced cancers. The repertoire was sequenced with immunoSEQ multiplex PCR; TCRdb's copy has only in-frame clones and lacks some. The sample lists some 94,000 clones; approximately 95% were seen once. The sample in question was CD4+ or CD8+ T cells sorted from blood, obtained in a trial of the OX40 agonist ivuxolimab. These receptors were obtained from an adult with an advanced solid tumor such as melanoma, head and neck, liver or kidney cancer.

The CDR3 reads CASSSGSVVEQYF. The CDR3 nucleotides are TGTGCCAGCAGCTCTGGCTCGGTGGTTGAGCAGTACTTC. The genes are TRBV11-2 and TRBJ2-7; D remains ambiguous. The V end lost 4 bases, the J end lost 7 bases, and 14 bases lay between the germline ends. Germline loops: CDR1 SGHAT, CDR2 FQNNGV. The CDR3 contains 13 residues.

This rearrangement joins TRBV7-3 to TRBJ2-2; D gene unclear. CDR3 length: 14 residues. Germline CDR1 reads SGHTA; CDR2 reads FQGTGA. V shed 5 bases and J shed 0 bases, with 7 bases lying between them. CDR3 loop: CASSPMTNTGELFF. The CDR3 DNA is TGTGCCAGCAGCCCGATGACGAACACCGGGGAGCTGTTTTTT.

In its sample, this clone was seen once. The gene calls are TRBV4-3 and TRBJ2-7; D is perhaps TRBD1 or TRBD2 (5 bases each). V was trimmed by 4 bases and J by 6 bases, leaving 19 bases between them. This CDR3 is 15 amino acids long. Germline V gene data show CDR1 as LGHNA and CDR2 as YSLEER. The CDR3, as DNA: TGCGCCAGCAGCCTAAGCACCGGGACCCCCCCCGAGCAGTACTTC. Translation gives CASSLSTGTPPEQYF.

V gene TRBV4-2 combines with J gene TRBJ2-1, with TRBD1 matching over 7 bases. Germline CDR1 reads LGHNA; CDR2 reads YNFKEQ. V shed 1 base and J 5 bases; nucleotides not matched to a gene: 2. The CDR3 is 14 amino acids. In DNA form, the CDR3 reads TGTGCCAGCAGCCAAGGACAGGGCGACAATGAGCAGTTCTTC. This gives the protein CASSQGQGDNEQFF.

The chain carries TRBV30 and TRBJ1-1, with D unresolved. The CDR3 is 12 residues long. Germline V gene data show CDR1 as GTSNPN and CDR2 as SVGIG (reference sequence). V was clipped by 0 bases and J by 10 bases, with 12 bases between them. CDR3 coding DNA: TGTGCCTGGAGTGTACTGACGTCGGGAGCTTTCTTT. It specifies CAWSVLTSGAFF.

This chain joins TRBV29-1 and TRBJ2-5, with 9 positions matching TRBD1. The V segment lost 0 bases and the J segment 6 bases; nucleotides outside the gene matches: 5. Per the germline V gene, CDR1 is SQVTM and CDR2 is ANQGSEA. The CDR3 covers 14 residues. The CDR3 DNA sequence: TGCAGCGTTGAAGATAGGGACAGGGAGAAGACCCAGTACTTC. Its protein is CSVEDRDREKTQYF.

The rearrangement links TRBV7-2 to TRBJ2-1, with 8 bases aligning to TRBD2. Germline CDR1 and CDR2: SGHTA and FQGNSA. The ends lost 1 base at V and 10 bases at J; junction bases unmatched: 0. This CDR3 is 12 amino acids long. The CDR3, as DNA: TGTGCCAGCAGCTTAGGACTAGCGGAGCAGTTCTTC. Translating it yields CASSLGLAEQFF.

The chain employs TRBV4-2 and TRBJ2-7, with TRBD2 as a possible D gene (6 bases). Germline lookup yields CDR1 LGHNA and CDR2 YNFKEQ. The V end was cut by 6 bases, the J end by 0 bases, with 12 bases between. The CDR3 totals 14 residues. In nucleotides, the CDR3 is TGTGCCAGCAGTCCGGGACTCCGCTCCTACGAGCAGTACTTC. Translating it yields CASSPGLRSYEQYF.

The chain recombines TRBV4-2 with TRBJ2-1; no reliable D call. The CDR3 extends over 13 amino acids. Germline CDR1 and CDR2: LGHNA and YNFKEQ. V was shortened by 1 base and J by 5 bases, with 6 bases between the two germline ends. This chain's CDR3 is CASSQGLDNEQFF. The CDR3 DNA follows: TGTGCCAGCAGCCAAGGGCTAGACAATGAGCAGTTCTTC.

The chain carries TRBV29-1 and TRBJ1-3; the D gene is possibly TRBD1 (5 bases). CDR3 size: 14 residues. Per germline, CDR1 SQVTM and CDR2 ANQGSEA. Trimming removed 2 bases from V and 4 bases from J, with 12 bases in between. The CDR3 sequence is CSVEKGEGGNTIYF. CDR3 in DNA: TGCAGCGTTGAAAAAGGGGAAGGCGGAAACACCATATATTTT.

The chain combines TRBV19 with TRBJ2-1; 9 bases align to TRBD1. V shed 5 bases, J shed 6 bases, and the junction held 23 bases outside the gene matches. CDR1 LNHDA and CDR2 SQIVND come from the germline V gene (reference sequence). The CDR3 consists of 20 residues. The CDR3 DNA sequence: TGTGCCAGTAGTCTTAGCTGGACCCCTTCCGGGACAGGGAAGTTCAATGAGCAGTTCTTC. Encoded protein: CASSLSWTPSGTGKFNEQFF.

V is TRBV18 and J is TRBJ2-1; 10 nucleotides agree with TRBD1. From germline, CDR1 is KGHSH and CDR2 LQKENI. Trimming cost V 2 bases and J 7 bases; bases outside gene matches: 8. The CDR3 sequence is 16 residues long. The DNA of the CDR3 is TGTGCCAGCTCACCAGAGAGGACAGGGGGGGGAAATGAGCAGTTCTTC. Encoded protein: CASSPERTGGGNEQFF.

The chain joins TRBV19 to TRBJ1-6; the D is unclear. Germline V CDR1 and CDR2: LNHDA, SQIVND (reference sequence). The CDR3 consists of 14 residues. Trimming removed 2 bases at V and 6 bases at J, with 8 bases between. For the CDR3, the DNA is TGTGCCAGTAGTATACCCGGCCTTAATTCACCCCTCCACTTT. Amino acids: CASSIPGLNSPLHF.

This chain links TRBV7-9 with TRBJ2-7, with D perhaps TRBD1 or TRBD2 (5 bases each). CDR3 length: 15 amino acids. Germline lookup yields CDR1 SEHNR and CDR2 FQNEAQ (reference sequence). V was shortened by 4 bases and J by 7 bases, with 20 bases between the two germline ends. For the CDR3, the DNA is TGTGCCAGCAGCTCCGACAGCCCGGCGTGGGAGGAGCAGTACTTC. It codes for CASSSDSPAWEEQYF.

This clone appeared once. J is TRBJ2-7 and V is TRBV27; TRBD1 agrees at 9 bases. V was clipped by 4 bases and J by 4 bases; unmatched bases: 2. CDR1 and CDR2 from the germline V gene are MNHEY and SMNVEV (reference sequence). The CDR3 has 13 residues. CDR3 protein: CASSWGQGYEQYF. The CDR3 DNA reads TGTGCCAGCAGTTGGGGACAGGGATACGAGCAGTACTTC.

The CDR3 DNA follows: TGCGCCAGCAGCTTGGGTGTGGGGGAAGAAACGGATTCACCCCTCCACTTT. Translated: CASSLGVGEETDSPLHF. The V gene is TRBV5-1, the J gene TRBJ1-6, with D maybe TRBD1 (5 bases). The germline V gene has CDR1 SGHRS and CDR2 YFSETQ. The CDR3 contains 17 residues. V gave up 0 bases and J gave up 8 bases, with 18 bases separating them.

The rearrangement links TRBV19 to TRBJ1-4, with D possibly matching TRBD1 (6 bases). The V gene's germline CDR1 is LNHDA and CDR2 SQIVND (reference sequence). V lost 3 bases, J lost 7 bases, and 12 bases lay in between. The CDR3 is 14 amino acids. CDR3 nucleotides: TGTGCCAGTAGTATTCAAGGGGGAGTTGAAAAACTGTTTTTT. It encodes CASSIQGGVEKLFF.

This sequence joins TRBV19 and TRBJ2-7; D perhaps matches TRBD2 (6 bases). Germline lookup yields CDR1 LNHDA and CDR2 SQIVND (reference sequence). V dropped 1 base and J dropped 4 bases, with 11 bases sitting between them. The CDR3 has 14 residues. CDR3 coding DNA: TGTGCCAGTAGTATAGGAGGGGAGGAATACGAGCAGTACTTC. Its protein product is CASSIGGEEYEQYF.

The V and J genes are TRBV6-5 and TRBJ2-7; 9 bases fit TRBD1. Germline loops: CDR1 MNHEY, CDR2 SVGAGI. The CDR3 covers 14 residues. The J segment lost 1 base and the V segment lost 5 bases, leaving 3 bases of the junction unmatched. The CDR3 region has the DNA TGTGCCAGCAGTACAGGGGGCTCTTCCTACGAGCAGTACTTC. As protein: CASSTGGSSYEQYF.

The chain links TRBV5-4 to TRBJ1-1, with unresolved D. This CDR3 is 14 amino acids long. V was trimmed by 4 bases and J by 1 base, leaving 11 bases between them. Germline V gene lookup returns CDR1 SGHNT and CDR2 YYREEE (reference sequence). CDR3 residues: CASSLGYGNTEAFF. The CDR3 DNA reads as TGTGCCAGCAGCCTAGGGTATGGGAACACTGAAGCTTTCTTT.